This record looks at one T cell receptor (beta chain) sequence and its context. There is no known antigen for this receptor. Base qualities are not at hand, and no much larger clone is one base apart. The CDR3 has 13 amino acids, counting the end cysteine and phenylalanine. Solely the CDR3 DNA is kept, with 39 bases framed from the first base. As encoded in the germline V gene (reference sequence), CDR1 is SGHNT while CDR2 is YYREEE. Relative to germline, V is 3 bases shorter and J is 3 bases shorter, with 7 bases between their ends. The sample is drawn from a study of long-term antiretroviral therapy in people with HIV (dated by TCRdb to between 2021 and 2023). Broadly, across the study: The earliest samples were collected about a decade before the 2015 WHO recommendation for immediate ART, when ART was typically delayed until CD4 counts fell. A total of approximately 200 cryopreserved PBMC samples came from a few dozen adults with confirmed HIV infection and were collected serially over a mean of roughly six years (range 1-12). This retrospective serial study examined whether starting ART and sustained HIV suppression were associated with changes in the composition and diversity of the TRB repertoire in peripheral blood. About 35% of the 30 participants with HIV were female. Test extractions of a monoclonal T-cell line alongside about 30 polyclonal samples showed no cross-contamination during QIAcube processing.

The full study reports these points: The repertoire was dominated across all time points by expanded TRB clones identified before ART initiation, although this dominance was seen to fluctuate and to decrease in many PLHIV after ART. A significant increase in TRB diversity was found to be associated with ART initiation, although TRB diversity was observed to remain significantly below that of transplant donor controls even after long-term ART. Compared with controls, HIV repertoires had narrower CDR3 length ranges, and the network structure pointed to an antigen-experienced repertoire that shifted only slightly toward naive after ART. Because pre-ART samples had limited cell numbers, profiling was done on unsorted PBMC rather than on sorted CD4+ and CD8+ T cells. Inferences about post-ART repertoire changes are limited because no data were available on ART adherence, viral resistance or therapy changes. Limited PBMC availability meant only the TCR beta chain was sequenced, without alpha chain pairing. The samples span the years 2004 to 2017, and the ART regimens used may be less effective than current regimens.

Participants were included only if at least one PBMC sample before ART initiation and at least two post-ART samples were available. Every participant with HIV received treatment in the United States of America. Cryopreserved samples of 1-10 million PBMC were thawed and washed before DNA extraction. At the time of the earliest PBMC sample, participants with HIV were aged between about 20 and 54 years. PBMC samples were contributed by each participant from 1-4 timepoints before ART initiation and 2-8 timepoints after ART initiation, with a median of 7 samples. For every participant, serial HIV viral load, CD4+ T-cell count, ART history and demographic data were obtained. Using a Qiagen kit on a QIAcube, genomic DNA was extracted from unsorted PBMC, with samples processed in batches of 12. The immunoSEQ hsTCRB v3.0 assay was used at survey level resolution for TRB variable region sequencing. The target sequencing depth for TRB was about 40,000-55,000 T-cell genomes per sample. TRB libraries were pooled and sequenced on an Illumina MiSeq using a v3 150-cycle kit. The study's own analysis went as follows. Repertoire analysis ran in R within a reproducible Nextflow workflow covering QC, data transformation and analysis. LymphoSeq2, an R package for exploring AIRR-Seq data, was used to implement the custom analyses. After excluding several samples that yielded fewer than 5000 total TRB sequences, approximately 180 HIV repertoires remained for analysis. Among the approximately 200 retained HIV repertoires, 55 to 65 were collected before ART initiation and approximately 130 were collected after ART initiation. Repertoires were downsampled to 5000 TRB nucleotide sequences, with summary statistics averaged over 100 downsampling iterations. The analysis kept only TRB sequences whose CDR3 regions were at least seven amino acids long. A Shannon entropy-derived clonality score and the Gini coefficient were used to measure diversity. Repertoire networks linked the top 5000 CDR3 amino acid sequences whenever two sequences differed by an edit distance of one. Antigen specificity groups and MHC restriction were predicted for TRB CDR3 amino acid sequences with GLIPH2. Known CMV, EBV, HIV or tissue antigen associations were flagged by matching CDR3 amino acid sequences against VDJdb and McPAS-TCR. Pre-ART, post-ART and control groups were compared with Wilcoxon signed-rank tests and Holm-Bonferroni correction. The clones in this table, taken by TCRdb from immuneACCESS, are in-frame only. Not every clone is retained; where verified, under half of the shortfall comes from an unresolved V gene, and the cause of the rest is unknown. V and J calls and clone size are those listed in that table; D and trimming were worked out from the DNA. The sample table shows approximately 30,000 clones, and around 79% are seen once. Of the sample, about 3.2% falls within the top ten clones.

The specimen comprised unsorted PBMCs, sampled 1.9 years after starting antiretroviral therapy. The TCR comes from a man younger than 35 with HIV. The V and J segments used are TRBV5-4 and TRBJ2-1; TRBD2 might be the D gene, on 6 matching bases. Here is the DNA: TGTGCCAGCAGCTGGGGACTCTACAATGAGCAGTTCTTC. This gives the protein CASSWGLYNEQFF.